The 7 T cell receptor beta chains below were found in one sample sequenced in a study of PD-L1 blockade in urothelial cancer. Specified time point: peripheral blood 6 weeks after treatment start. TCRdb's copy holds only in-frame clones and misses some; the assay was immunoSEQ multiplex PCR. The profile shows tens of thousands of clones, more than 65% of them singletons. The material sequenced was PBMCs, taken around atezolizumab (anti-PD-L1) treatment. These receptors originate from a man aged 70-80 years with urothelial cancer.

V usage is TRBV28 and J usage is TRBJ1-5; D is possibly TRBD1 (5 bases). The CDR3 is 15 residues long. Germline V gene lookup returns CDR1 MDHEN and CDR2 SYDVKM. The V gene lost 2 bases and the J gene lost 9 bases, with 17 bases spanning the gap. The CDR3 spells CASSLATGSGWPQHF. The CDR3 coding sequence is TGTGCCAGCAGTTTAGCCACAGGTAGCGGGTGGCCCCAGCATTTT.

The chain recombines TRBV28 with TRBJ2-1, with a possible D match to TRBD2 (6 bases). This CDR3 comprises 14 residues. Germline V CDR1 and CDR2: MDHEN, SYDVKM. V lost 7 bases and J 2 bases, leaving 12 bases between the germline ends. CDR3 nucleotide sequence: TGTGCCAGCACCTTAACGGGGGCCTACAATGAGCAGTTCTTC. Protein: CASTLTGAYNEQFF.

The sample holds a few counts of this clone. This rearrangement joins TRBV28 to TRBJ1-2; possible D gene TRBD1, 6 bases. Germline CDR1 reads MDHEN; CDR2 reads SYDVKM. The CDR3 loop spans 15 amino acids. Between the trimmed V and J ends, which lost 4 bases and 2 bases, there was a span of 14 bases. The CDR3, as DNA: TGTGCCAGCAGTTCGGCAGGGGCAGAAAACTATGGCTACACCTTC. Translating it yields CASSSAGAENYGYTF.

The CDR3 DNA sequence: TGTGCCAGCAGCTTTTATTCACTAGTGGGCCCAGAGACCCAGTACTTC. Its translation: CASSFYSLVGPETQYF. The chain uses TRBV7-9 and TRBJ2-5; D perhaps matches TRBD2 (5 bases). The CDR3 loop spans 16 amino acids. Trimming left V 3 bases short and J 4 bases short, with 18 bases between. From germline, CDR1 is SEHNR and CDR2 FQNEAQ (reference sequence).

The genes are TRBV28 and TRBJ1-4; 12 positions agree with TRBD1. The V and J ends lost 4 bases and 6 bases, in that order; junction bases with no gene match: 9. The germline CDR1 and CDR2 sequences are MDHEN and SYDVKM. This CDR3 region has 17 residues. The CDR3 DNA sequence: TGTGCCAGCAGTTCGAATACCGGGACAGGGGGCGATGAAAAACTGTTTTTT. This translates into CASSSNTGTGGDEKLFF.

V gene TRBV19 combines with J gene TRBJ1-1, with 10 bases that match TRBD1. The CDR3 consists of 14 residues. Losses at the gene ends were 6 bases for V and 5 bases for J; bases not matched to a gene: 6. The germline V gene encodes CDR1 LNHDA and CDR2 SQIVND (reference sequence). The CDR3 sequence is CASSGTGARTEAFF. The CDR3 coding sequence is TGTGCCAGTAGCGGGACAGGGGCTCGGACTGAAGCTTTCTTT.

V and J are TRBV19 and TRBJ2-2; 12 bases are shared with TRBD2. With 4 bases clipped from V and 6 bases from J, the junction kept 3 bases outside the gene matches. CDR3 length equals 15 residues. CDR1 and CDR2 (germline): LNHDA, SQIVND (reference sequence). The CDR3 here is CASSTLAGGPGELFF. CDR3 nucleotides: TGTGCCAGTAGTACGCTAGCGGGAGGGCCCGGGGAGCTGTTTTTT.